These 3 T cell receptor beta chains were sequenced from one sample in a study of blood T cell repertoires in COVID-19. Here immunoSEQ multiplex PCR was the method, and the copy in TCRdb shows in-frame clones only, minus some. The table has around 190,000 clones, 81% seen once. Specimen: peripheral blood. The receptors were sampled from a woman between 40 and 55 years old with COVID-19, enrolled during active disease.

The chain carries TRBV4-2 and TRBJ2-1, with 11 nucleotides matching TRBD2. Germline V gene sequence: CDR1 LGHNA, CDR2 YNFKEQ. V lost 2 bases, J lost 3 bases, and 0 bases stayed unmatched. The CDR3 consists of 15 residues. The CDR3 region has the DNA TGTGCCAGCAGCCAAACTAGCGGGAGCTACAATGAGCAGTTCTTC. The encoded protein is CASSQTSGSYNEQFF.

The chain couples TRBV19 to TRBJ1-3, with unresolved D. The CDR3 is made up of 13 amino acids. Germline V CDR1 and CDR2: LNHDA, SQIVND (reference sequence). Trimming stripped 5 bases from V and 0 bases from J, with 5 bases between. The CDR3: CASSFSSGNTIYF. In DNA form, the CDR3 reads TGTGCCAGTAGTTTTAGCTCTGGAAACACCATATATTTT.

DNA of the CDR3: TGCGCCAGCAGCCAAAACAGGGGGCGCGGTGAAAAACTGTTTTTT. Translation: CASSQNRGRGEKLFF. The chain joins TRBV4-1 to TRBJ1-4; TRBD1 aligns across 9 bases. CDR3 length: 15 residues. Germline V gene sequence: CDR1 MGHRA, CDR2 YSYEKL. J was trimmed by 7 bases and V by 2 bases; bases with no gene match: 5.